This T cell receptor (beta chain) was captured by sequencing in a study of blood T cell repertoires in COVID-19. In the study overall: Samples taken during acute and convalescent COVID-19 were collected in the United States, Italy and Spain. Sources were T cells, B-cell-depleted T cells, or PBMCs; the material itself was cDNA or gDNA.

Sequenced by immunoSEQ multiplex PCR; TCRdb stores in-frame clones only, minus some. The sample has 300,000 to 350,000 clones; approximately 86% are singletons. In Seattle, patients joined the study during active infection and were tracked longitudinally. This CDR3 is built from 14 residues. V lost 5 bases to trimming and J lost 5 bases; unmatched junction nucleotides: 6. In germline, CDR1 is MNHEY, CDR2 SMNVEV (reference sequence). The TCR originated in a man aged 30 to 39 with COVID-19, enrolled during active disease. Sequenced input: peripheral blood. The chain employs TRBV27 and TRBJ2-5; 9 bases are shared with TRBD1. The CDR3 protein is CASSPSTGGETQYF. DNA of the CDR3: TGTGCCAGCAGTCCGTCGACAGGGGGGGAGACCCAGTACTTC.